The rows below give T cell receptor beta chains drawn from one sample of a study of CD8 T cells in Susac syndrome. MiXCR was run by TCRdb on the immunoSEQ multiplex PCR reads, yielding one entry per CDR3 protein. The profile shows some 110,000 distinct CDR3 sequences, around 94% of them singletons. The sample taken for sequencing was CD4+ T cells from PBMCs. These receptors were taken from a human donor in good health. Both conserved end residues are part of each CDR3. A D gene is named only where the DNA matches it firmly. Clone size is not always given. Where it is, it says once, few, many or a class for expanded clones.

cdr3_nt: TGCAGTGCTAGACATATAACCGGGGACTACGAGCAGTACTTC
cdr3_aa: CSARHITGDYEQYF
v_call: TRBV20-1
j_call: TRBJ2-7
d_call: -
clone_size: -

cdr3_nt: TGTGCCAGCAGTCCCGGGACTAGCAGTGAGCAGTACTTC
cdr3_aa: CASSPGTSSEQYF
v_call: TRBV12-3/TRBV12-4
j_call: TRBJ2-7
d_call: TRBD2
clone_size: -

cdr3_nt: TGCAGCGTAACCGGGACAGGCTCCTACGAGCAGTACTTC
cdr3_aa: CSVTGTGSYEQYF
v_call: TRBV29-1
j_call: TRBJ2-7
d_call: TRBD1
clone_size: -

cdr3_nt: TGTGCCAGCGCGGGCGGGGAAACCTACAATGAGCAGTTCTTC
cdr3_aa: CASAGGETYNEQFF
v_call: TRBV9
j_call: TRBJ2-1
d_call: -
clone_size: -

cdr3_nt: TGTGCCAGCAGTGAATACAGGGGTGAAGGCTACACCTTC
cdr3_aa: CASSEYRGEGYTF
v_call: TRBV6-1
j_call: TRBJ1-2
d_call: TRBD1
clone_size: -

cdr3_nt: TGTGCCAGCAGACAAGGGGGGCGGAACATCTACGAGCAGTACTTC
cdr3_aa: CASRQGGRNIYEQYF
v_call: TRBV21-1
j_call: TRBJ2-7
d_call: -
clone_size: -

cdr3_nt: TGTGCCAGTAGTATAATCGACACTGCCTACGAGCAGTACTTC
cdr3_aa: CASSIIDTAYEQYF
v_call: TRBV19
j_call: TRBJ2-7
d_call: -
clone_size: -

cdr3_nt: TGTGCCAGCAGCCCAGAGACAGGGACCTATGGCTACACCTTC
cdr3_aa: CASSPETGTYGYTF
v_call: TRBV7-2
j_call: TRBJ1-2
d_call: TRBD1
clone_size: -

cdr3_nt: TGTGCCAGCTCACCGTTTCTACGGGAGGACTATGGCTACACCTTC
cdr3_aa: CASSPFLREDYGYTF
v_call: TRBV18
j_call: TRBJ1-2
d_call: -
clone_size: -

cdr3_nt: TGCGCCAGCAGCCGAGAAAGCTACGAGCAGTACTTC
cdr3_aa: CASSRESYEQYF
v_call: TRBV4-1
j_call: TRBJ2-7
d_call: -
clone_size: -

cdr3_nt: TGTGCCAGCAGCGCCTACCGGACTACCGAGCAGTACTTC
cdr3_aa: CASSAYRTTEQYF
v_call: TRBV7-2
j_call: TRBJ2-7
d_call: -
clone_size: few